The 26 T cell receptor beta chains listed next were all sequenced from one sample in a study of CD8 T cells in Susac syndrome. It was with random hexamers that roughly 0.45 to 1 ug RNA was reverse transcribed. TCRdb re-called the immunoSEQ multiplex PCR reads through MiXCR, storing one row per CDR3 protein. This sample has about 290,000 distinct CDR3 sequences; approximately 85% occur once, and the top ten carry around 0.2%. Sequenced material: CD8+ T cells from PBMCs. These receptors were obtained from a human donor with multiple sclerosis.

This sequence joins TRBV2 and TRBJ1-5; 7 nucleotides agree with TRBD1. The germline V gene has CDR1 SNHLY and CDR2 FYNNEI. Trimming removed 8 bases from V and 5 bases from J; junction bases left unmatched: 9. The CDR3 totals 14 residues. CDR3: CASEWTGSYQPQHF. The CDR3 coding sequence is TGTGCCAGCGAATGGACAGGATCCTATCAGCCCCAGCATTTT.

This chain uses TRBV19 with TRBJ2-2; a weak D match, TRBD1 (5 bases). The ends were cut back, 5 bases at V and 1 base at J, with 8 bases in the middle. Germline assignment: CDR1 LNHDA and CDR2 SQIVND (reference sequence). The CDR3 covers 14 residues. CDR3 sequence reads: CASSPGQNTGELFF. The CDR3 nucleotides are TGTGCCAGTAGTCCCGGACAGAACACCGGGGAGCTGTTTTTT. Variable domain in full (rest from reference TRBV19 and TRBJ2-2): DGGITQSPKYLFRKEGQNVTLSCEQNLNHDAMYWYRQDPGQGLRLIYYSQIVNDFQKGDIAEGYSVSREKKESFPLTVTSAQKNPTAFYLCASSPGQNTGELFFGEGSRLTVL.

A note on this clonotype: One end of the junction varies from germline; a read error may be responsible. In nucleotides, the CDR3 is TGTGCCAGCAGTCCAGGACTAGCGGGAAGGTTTTCGGACTTC. It codes for CASSPGLAGRFSDF. The gene calls are TRBV6-2 or TRBV6-3 and TRBJ2-7, with TRBD2 identical over 12 bases. Germline V lookup: CDR1 MNHEY, CDR2 SVGEGT. The CDR3 consists of 14 residues.

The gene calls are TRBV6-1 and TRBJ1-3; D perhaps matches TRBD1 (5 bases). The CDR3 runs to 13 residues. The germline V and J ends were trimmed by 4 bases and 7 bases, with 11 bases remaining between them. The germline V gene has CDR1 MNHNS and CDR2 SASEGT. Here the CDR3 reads CASSGDSFNTIYF. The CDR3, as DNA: TGTGCCAGCAGTGGAGACAGCTTCAACACCATATATTTT.

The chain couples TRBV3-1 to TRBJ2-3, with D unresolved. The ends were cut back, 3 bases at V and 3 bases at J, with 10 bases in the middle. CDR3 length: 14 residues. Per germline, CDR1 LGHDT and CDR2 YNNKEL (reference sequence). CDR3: CASSQNRRTDTQYF. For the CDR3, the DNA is TGTGCCAGCAGCCAGAATCGTCGGACAGATACGCAGTATTTT.

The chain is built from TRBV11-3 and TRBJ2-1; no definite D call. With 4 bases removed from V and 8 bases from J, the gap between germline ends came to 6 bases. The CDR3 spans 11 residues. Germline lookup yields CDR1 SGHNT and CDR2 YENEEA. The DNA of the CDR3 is TGTGCCAGCAGCTCCCGAGATGAGCAGTTCTTC. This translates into CASSSRDEQFF.

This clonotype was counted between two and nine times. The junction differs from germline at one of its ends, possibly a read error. For the CDR3, the DNA is TGTGCCAGCAGTTTTGTGGCAGGGGCCTATGAGCAGTACTTC. Translation: CASSFVAGAYEQYF. The genes are TRBV28 and TRBJ2-7; possibly TRBD1 for D (6 bases). CDR1 and CDR2 from the germline V gene are MDHEN and SYDVKM. The CDR3 has 14 residues.

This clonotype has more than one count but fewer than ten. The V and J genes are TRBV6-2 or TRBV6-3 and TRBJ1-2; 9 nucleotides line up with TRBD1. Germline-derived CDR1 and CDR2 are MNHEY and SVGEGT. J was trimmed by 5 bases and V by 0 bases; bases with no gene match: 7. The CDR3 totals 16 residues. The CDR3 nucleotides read TGTGCCAGCAGTTACTCCCGGGACAGGGAATGGTATGGCTACACCTTC. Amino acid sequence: CASSYSRDREWYGYTF.

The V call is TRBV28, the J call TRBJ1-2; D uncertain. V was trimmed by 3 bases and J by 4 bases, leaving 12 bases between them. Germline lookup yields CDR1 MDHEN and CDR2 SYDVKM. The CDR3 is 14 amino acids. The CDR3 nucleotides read TGTGCCAGCAGTTTTAGAGGCGCCGGCTATGGCTACACCTTC. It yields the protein CASSFRGAGYGYTF.

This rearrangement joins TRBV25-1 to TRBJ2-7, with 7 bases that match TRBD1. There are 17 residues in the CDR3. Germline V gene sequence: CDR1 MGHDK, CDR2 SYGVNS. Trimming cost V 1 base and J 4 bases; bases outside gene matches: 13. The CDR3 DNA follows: TGTGCCAGCAGTGAATCTCCCTCGACAGGGCCCCTGTACGAGCAGTACTTC. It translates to CASSESPSTGPLYEQYF.

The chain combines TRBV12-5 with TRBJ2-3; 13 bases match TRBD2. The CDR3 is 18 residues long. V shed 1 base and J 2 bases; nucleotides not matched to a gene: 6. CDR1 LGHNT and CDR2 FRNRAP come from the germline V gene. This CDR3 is CASGLDAGTSGNTDTQYF. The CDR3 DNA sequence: TGTGCTAGTGGTTTGGACGCCGGGACTAGCGGGAACACAGATACGCAGTATTTT. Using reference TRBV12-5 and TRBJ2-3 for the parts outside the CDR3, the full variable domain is DARVTQTPRHKVTEMGQEVTMRCQPILGHNTVFWYRQTMMQGLELLAYFRNRAPLDDSGMPKDRFSAEMPDATLATLKIQPSEPRDSAVYFCASGLDAGTSGNTDTQYFGPGTRLTVL.

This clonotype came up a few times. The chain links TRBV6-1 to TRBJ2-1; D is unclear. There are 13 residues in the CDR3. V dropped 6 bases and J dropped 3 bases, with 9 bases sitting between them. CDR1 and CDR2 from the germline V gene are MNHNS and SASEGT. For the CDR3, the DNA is TGTGCCAGCAGCGTCATGGACTACAATGAGCAGTTCTTC. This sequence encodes CASSVMDYNEQFF.

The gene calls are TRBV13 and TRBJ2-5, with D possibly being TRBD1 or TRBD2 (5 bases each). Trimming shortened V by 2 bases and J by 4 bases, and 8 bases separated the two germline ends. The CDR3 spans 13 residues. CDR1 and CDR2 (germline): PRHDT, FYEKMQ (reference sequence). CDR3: CASSLFGAETQYF. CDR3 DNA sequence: TGTGCCAGCAGCTTATTCGGGGCAGAGACCCAGTACTTC.

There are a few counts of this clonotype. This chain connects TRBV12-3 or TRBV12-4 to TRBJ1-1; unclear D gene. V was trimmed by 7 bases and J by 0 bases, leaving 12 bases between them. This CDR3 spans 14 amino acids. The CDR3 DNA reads TGTGCCAGCACCCCACGACTCGTGAACACTGAAGCTTTCTTT. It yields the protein CASTPRLVNTEAFF.

The CDR3 reads CAIGEVEGVLGYNEQFF. In nucleotides, the CDR3 is TGTGCCATCGGGGAGGTGGAGGGGGTCTTGGGTTACAATGAGCAGTTCTTC. The chain couples TRBV10-3 to TRBJ2-1; D may correspond to TRBD1 or TRBD2 (6 bases each). Germline CDR1 and CDR2: ENHRY and SYGVKD. The germline V and J ends were trimmed by 8 bases and 4 bases, with 24 bases remaining between them. The CDR3 runs 17 residues.

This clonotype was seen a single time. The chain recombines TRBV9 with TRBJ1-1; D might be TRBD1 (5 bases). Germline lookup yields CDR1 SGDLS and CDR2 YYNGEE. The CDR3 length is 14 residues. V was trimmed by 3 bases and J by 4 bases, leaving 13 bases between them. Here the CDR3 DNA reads TGTGCCAGCAGCGCCTCCTCGGGGGGCACTGAAGCTTTCTTT. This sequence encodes CASSASSGGTEAFF.

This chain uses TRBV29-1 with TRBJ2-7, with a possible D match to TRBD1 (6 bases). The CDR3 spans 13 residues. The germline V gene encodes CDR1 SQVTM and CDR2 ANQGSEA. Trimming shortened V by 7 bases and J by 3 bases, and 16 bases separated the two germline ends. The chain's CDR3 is CSAIQGWSYEQYF. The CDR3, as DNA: TGCAGCGCCATACAGGGTTGGAGCTACGAGCAGTACTTC.

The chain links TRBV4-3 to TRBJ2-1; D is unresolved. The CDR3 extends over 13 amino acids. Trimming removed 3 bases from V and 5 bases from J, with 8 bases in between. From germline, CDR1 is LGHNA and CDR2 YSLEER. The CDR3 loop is CASSHDGDNEQFF. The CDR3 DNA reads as TGCGCCAGCAGCCATGATGGGGACAATGAGCAGTTCTTC.

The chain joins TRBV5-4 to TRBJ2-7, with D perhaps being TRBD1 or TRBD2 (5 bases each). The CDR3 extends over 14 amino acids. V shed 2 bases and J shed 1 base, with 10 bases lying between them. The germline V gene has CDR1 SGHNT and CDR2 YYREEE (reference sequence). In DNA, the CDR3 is TGTGCCAGCAGCTTCACCGGGGCTTCCTACGAGCAGTACTTC. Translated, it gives CASSFTGASYEQYF.

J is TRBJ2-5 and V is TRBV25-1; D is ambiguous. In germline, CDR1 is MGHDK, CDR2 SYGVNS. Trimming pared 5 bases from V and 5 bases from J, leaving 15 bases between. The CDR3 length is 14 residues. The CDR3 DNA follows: TGTGCCAGCAGTACGACCTCTCCCGGGGAGACCCAGTACTTC. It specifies CASSTTSPGETQYF.

The CDR3 DNA is TGCAGTGCTAGAGTGGGTAGGGGGTACAATGAGCAGTTCTTC. This sequence encodes CSARVGRGYNEQFF. This chain connects TRBV20-1 to TRBJ2-1; possibly TRBD1 for D (6 bases). Germline V gene lookup returns CDR1 DFQATT and CDR2 SNEGSKA (reference sequence). Trimming left V 1 base short and J 4 bases short, with 11 bases between. The CDR3 sequence is 14 residues long.

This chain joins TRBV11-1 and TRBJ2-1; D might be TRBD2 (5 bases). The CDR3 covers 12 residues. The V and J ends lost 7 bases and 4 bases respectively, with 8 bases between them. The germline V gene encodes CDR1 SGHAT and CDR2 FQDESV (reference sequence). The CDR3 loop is CASKREYNEQFF. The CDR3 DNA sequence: TGTGCCAGCAAACGGGAATACAATGAGCAGTTCTTC.

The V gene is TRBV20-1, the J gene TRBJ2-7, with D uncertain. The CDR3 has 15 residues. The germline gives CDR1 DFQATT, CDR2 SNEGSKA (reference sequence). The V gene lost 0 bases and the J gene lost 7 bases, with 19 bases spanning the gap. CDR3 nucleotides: TGCAGTGCTAGAGAAACTAACTACGCCGCCTGGGAGCAGTACTTC. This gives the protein CSARETNYAAWEQYF.

The CDR3 reads CSARELAGRQYEQYF. In DNA, the CDR3 is TGCAGTGCTAGAGAGTTGGCAGGGAGGCAGTACGAGCAGTACTTC. The rearrangement links TRBV20-1 to TRBJ2-7; perhaps TRBD2 as D (6 bases). Germline lookup yields CDR1 DFQATT and CDR2 SNEGSKA (reference sequence). Trimming pared 0 bases from V and 4 bases from J, leaving 16 bases between. The CDR3 is made up of 15 amino acids.

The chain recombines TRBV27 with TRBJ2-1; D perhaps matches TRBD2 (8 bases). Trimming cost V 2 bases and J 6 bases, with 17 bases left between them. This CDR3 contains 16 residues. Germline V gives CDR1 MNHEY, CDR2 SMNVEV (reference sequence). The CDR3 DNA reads TGTGCCAGCAGTTTAATTGGGACTAGGGGGCCCAATGAGCAGTTCTTC. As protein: CASSLIGTRGPNEQFF.

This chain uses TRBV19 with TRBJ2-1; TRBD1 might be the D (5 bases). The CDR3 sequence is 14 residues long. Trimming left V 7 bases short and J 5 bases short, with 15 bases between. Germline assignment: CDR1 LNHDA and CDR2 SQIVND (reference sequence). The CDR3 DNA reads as TGTGCCAGTACCCAGCAGGGCAGTAACAATGAGCAGTTCTTC. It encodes CASTQQGSNNEQFF.